The present TCR beta chain was sequenced within a study of CD8 T cells in ankylosing spondylitis (dated 2017 in TCRdb). Study-wide context: T cell receptor beta repertoires were profiled in healthy donors and ankylosing spondylitis patients so that disease-linked TCR variants could be found. The whole study cohort included 108 healthy donors and around 25 ankylosing spondylitis patients. Peripheral blood was sampled, and synovial fluid was additionally collected from ankylosing spondylitis patients. The investigation overall reported the following: Significant enrichment of the disease-linked clones was reported in matched synovial fluid samples from ankylosing spondylitis patients. Some motif variants had previously been reported in the synovial fluid and blood of reactive arthritis patients, which suggests shared mechanisms of disease initiation. In peripheral blood, the disease-linked clones were found at relatively low frequencies and had a CD8+ phenotype. Blood from ankylosing spondylitis patients appeared to be characterized by a TCR beta motif composed of under 10 highly homologous amino acid variants.

According to the germline V gene (reference sequence), CDR1 reads DFQATT and CDR2 reads SNEGSKA. Cut back by 4 bases and 3 bases, the V and J ends lie 13 bases apart. The CDR3 holds 14 amino acids from the cysteine to the phenylalanine. Just the 42-base CDR3 DNA is kept, in frame starting at base 1. This clonotype was recorded at least ten times. Its antigen is still unknown. Nothing much larger sits one base from this clone, and base qualities are not available. The listed sequencing device is Illumina HiSeq 2500. TCR beta libraries were prepared by quantitative 5'-RACE with molecular barcodes. The source study handled its data this way. A new computational method, built on a probabilistic model of VDJ rearrangement, was used to identify disease-linked TCR variants. TCRdb applied fastp at Q25 and MiXCR to the public reads, then kept only in-frame beta chains. When rows share a CDR3 protein, they turn into one entry using the most common DNA and genes. TCRdb, rather than the study authors, made the V and J calls. The sample table records 250,000 to 400,000 distinct CDR3 sequences; approximately 10% of these occur just once. 8% to 9.5% of the sample belongs to the ten largest clones.

The origin of this receptor is a female donor with ankylosing spondylitis or in good health (not recorded which). Specimen: blood, either unsorted or a sorted T cell fraction (not recorded which). Recombination joined TRBV20-1 with TRBJ2-1; the D segment is perhaps TRBD1 or TRBD2, each sharing 5 matched bases. The DNA reads TGCAGTGCTAACCGGGACGAACTCTACAATGAGCAGTTCTTC. The resulting protein is CSANRDELYNEQFF.